This T cell receptor beta chain is from a study of T cells after yellow fever vaccination. Notes on the study in general: Weaker overall was a secondary response that nonetheless peaked faster, on day 5 versus 15. Few clonotypes appeared in both CD4 and CD8 compartments.

For TCR, cDNA came from 5'RACE template switching, which added a universal primer site and UMIs. From the 5' RACE reads, TCRdb called clonotypes with MiXCR, one entry per CDR3 protein. Here the sample spans 500,000 to 650,000 distinct CDR3 sequences, less than 20% being singletons. V lost 8 bases and J 2 bases, leaving 12 bases between the germline ends. CDR1 is SNHLY and CDR2 is FYNNEI in the germline V gene. This CDR3 is built from 13 residues. With regard to this clonotype: No antigen is known for it.

The chain carries TRBV2 and TRBJ1-1, with D unclear. The receptor comes from a man between 18 and 29 years old who received the YFV17D yellow fever vaccine. The specimen was PBMCs, collected 5 to 6 days after the first yellow fever vaccination. CDR3 nucleotides: TGTGCCAGCCGGGAAAGTCTTAACACTGAAGCTTTCTTT. It specifies CASRESLNTEAFF.